The clone carrying this T cell receptor beta chain has more than one count but fewer than ten. CDR1 is MNHEY, CDR2 SMNVEV, per germline (reference sequence). Trimming at V came to 4 bases and at J to 2 bases, leaving 5 bases not matched to a gene. The CDR3 is 14 residues long. Residents of about two dozen US areas, aged about 18 to 95 years, made up the participants. These data are taken from a study of blood T cell repertoires in COVID-19. Study details: Researchers got acute and convalescent COVID-19 samples from the United States, Italy and Spain. PBMCs, B-cell-depleted T cells, or T cells provided the cDNA or gDNA that made up the material.

In the original processing: How many nucleated cells were present was estimated from reference gene primer amplification. Using immunoSEQ multiplex PCR, the repertoire was profiled, and TCRdb retains in-frame clones only, with some absent. D and trimming come from the DNA, and the V and J calls and clone size come from that table. The profile covers about 220,000 clones, with over 75% appearing a single time and approximately 3.4% taken by the ten largest. Sequenced: PBMCs or T cells enriched from blood (not recorded which). V gene TRBV27 combines with J gene TRBJ2-7, with TRBD1 matching 7 bases. The origin of this receptor is a woman under 30 in a cohort exposed to, infected with or recovered from COVID-19 (not recorded which). Here the CDR3 DNA reads TGTGCCAGCAGTTCCACAGGGGACACCTACGAGCAGTACTTC. Translation gives CASSSTGDTYEQYF.